This TCR beta chain stems from a study of cytomegalovirus exposure and HLA in healthy donors. Looking at the study overall: Falling in the Caucasian-associated ancestry cluster were about 82% of around 370 genotyped donors.

Details on this clone: Its antigen is unknown.

Healthy bone marrow donors supplied every sample. Nominally healthy donors provided the samples, though records likely missed some immune exposures. Germline V gives CDR1 LGHNA, CDR2 YSLEER. The CDR3 has 17 amino acids. J was trimmed by 8 bases and V by 3 bases; bases with no gene match: 14. The PCR ran on 60 Vbeta and 13 Jbeta primers. Generated by immunoSEQ multiplex PCR, the TCRdb table keeps only in-frame clones and is missing some. The table shows 90,000 to 150,000 clones, with about 68% occurring only once. Overall study findings and caveats: The study flagged about 160 TCR beta chains as cytomegalovirus-associated.

This chain connects TRBV4-3 to TRBJ2-3; TRBD2 agrees at 10 bases. This receptor was identified in a woman in her 50s in good health and CMV-seropositive. Sequencing used PBMCs. As DNA, the CDR3 is TGCGCCAGCAGCCAGAGCGCCAGCGGGAGGGCCGTAGGTACGCAGTATTTT. The encoded protein is CASSQSASGRAVGTQYF.